This T cell receptor beta chain was identified during a study of cytomegalovirus exposure and HLA in healthy donors. Points from the study as a whole: A few CMV-associated chains were confirmed in vitro to be specific for CMV antigens. CMV serostatus alone was available as immune exposure information.

In the PCR, 60 Vbeta and 13 Jbeta primers were used. Sequenced by immunoSEQ multiplex PCR; TCRdb stores in-frame clones only, minus some. The sample has over 90,000 clones, roughly 77% seen once. Trimming took 2 bases from V and 3 from J; bases not matched to a gene: 3. There are 15 residues in the CDR3. CDR1 is MNHNY, CDR2 SVGAGI, per germline (reference sequence). Of note for this clone: The target antigen is unknown.

The sample consisted of PBMCs. This clonotype originated in a young woman in good health and CMV-seropositive. The chain joins TRBV6-6 to TRBJ2-7; 11 positions agree with TRBD1. In nucleotides, the CDR3 is TGTGCCAGCAGTTACCCGGACAGGGGGCACTACGAGCAGTACTTC. As protein: CASSYPDRGHYEQYF.